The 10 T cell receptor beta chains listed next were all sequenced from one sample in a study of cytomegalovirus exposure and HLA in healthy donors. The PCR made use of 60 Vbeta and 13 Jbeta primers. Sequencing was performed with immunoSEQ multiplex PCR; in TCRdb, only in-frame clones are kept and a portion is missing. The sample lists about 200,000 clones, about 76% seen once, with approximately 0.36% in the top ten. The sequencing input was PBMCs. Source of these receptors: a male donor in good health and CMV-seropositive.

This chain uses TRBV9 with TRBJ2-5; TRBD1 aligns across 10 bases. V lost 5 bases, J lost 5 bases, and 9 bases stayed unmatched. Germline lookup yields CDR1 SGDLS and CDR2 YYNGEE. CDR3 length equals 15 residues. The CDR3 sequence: CASRGTGDGPETQYF. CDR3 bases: TGTGCCAGCAGGGGGACAGGGGATGGGCCGGAGACCCAGTACTTC. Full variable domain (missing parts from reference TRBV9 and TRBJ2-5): DSGVTQTPKHLITATGQRVTLRCSPRSGDLSVYWYQQSLDQGLQFLIQYYNGEERAKGNILERFSAQQFPDLHSELNLSSLELGDSALYFCASRGTGDGPETQYFGPGTRLLVL.

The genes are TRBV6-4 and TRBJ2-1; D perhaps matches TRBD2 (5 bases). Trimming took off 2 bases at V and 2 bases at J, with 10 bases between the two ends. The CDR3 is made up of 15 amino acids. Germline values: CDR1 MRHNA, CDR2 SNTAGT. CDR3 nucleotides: TGTGCCAGCAGTGACGGCCCGGGGACCTACAATGAGCAGTTCTTC. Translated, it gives CASSDGPGTYNEQFF.

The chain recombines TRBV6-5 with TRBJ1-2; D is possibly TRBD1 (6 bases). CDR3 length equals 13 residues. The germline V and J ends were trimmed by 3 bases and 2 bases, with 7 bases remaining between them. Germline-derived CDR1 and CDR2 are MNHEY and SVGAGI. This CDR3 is CASSYTGNYGYTF. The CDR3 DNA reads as TGTGCCAGCAGTTATACAGGGAACTATGGCTACACCTTC.

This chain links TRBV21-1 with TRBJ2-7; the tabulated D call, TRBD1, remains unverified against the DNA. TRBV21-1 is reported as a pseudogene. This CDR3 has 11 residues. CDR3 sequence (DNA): TGTGCCAGCAGCAGCCAGTACGAGCAGTACTTC. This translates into CASSSQYEQYF.

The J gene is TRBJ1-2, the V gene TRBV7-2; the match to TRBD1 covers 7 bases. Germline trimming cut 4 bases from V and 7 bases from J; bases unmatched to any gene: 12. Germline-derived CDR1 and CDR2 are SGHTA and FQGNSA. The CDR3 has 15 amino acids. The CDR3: CASSSDRDLSGGYTF. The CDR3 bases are TGTGCCAGCAGCTCTGACAGGGACTTATCGGGTGGCTACACCTTC. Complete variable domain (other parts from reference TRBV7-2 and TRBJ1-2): GAGVSQSPSNKVTEKGKDVELRCDPISGHTALYWYRQSLGQGLEFLIYFQGNSAPDKSGLPSDRFSAERTGGSVSTLTIQRTQQEDSAVYLCASSSDRDLSGGYTFGSGTRLTVV.

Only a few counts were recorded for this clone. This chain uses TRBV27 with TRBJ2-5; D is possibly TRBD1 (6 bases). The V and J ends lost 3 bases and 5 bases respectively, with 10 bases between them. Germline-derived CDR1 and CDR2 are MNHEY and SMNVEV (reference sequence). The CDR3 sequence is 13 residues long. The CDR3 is CASSLGAWETQYF. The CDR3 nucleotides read TGTGCCAGCAGTTTGGGGGCTTGGGAGACCCAGTACTTC.

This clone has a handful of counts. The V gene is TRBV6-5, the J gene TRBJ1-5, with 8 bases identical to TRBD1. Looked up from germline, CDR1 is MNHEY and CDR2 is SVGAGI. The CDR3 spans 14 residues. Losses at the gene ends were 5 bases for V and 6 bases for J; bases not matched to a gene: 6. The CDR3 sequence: CASSPDRGGQPQHF. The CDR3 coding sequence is TGTGCCAGCAGTCCTGACAGGGGCGGTCAGCCCCAGCATTTT.

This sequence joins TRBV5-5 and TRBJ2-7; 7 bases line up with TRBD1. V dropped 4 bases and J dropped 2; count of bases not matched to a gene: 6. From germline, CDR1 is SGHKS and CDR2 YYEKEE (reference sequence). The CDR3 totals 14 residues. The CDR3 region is CASSLWTGTYEQYF. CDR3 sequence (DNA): TGTGCCAGCAGCCTCTGGACAGGCACCTACGAGCAGTACTTC.

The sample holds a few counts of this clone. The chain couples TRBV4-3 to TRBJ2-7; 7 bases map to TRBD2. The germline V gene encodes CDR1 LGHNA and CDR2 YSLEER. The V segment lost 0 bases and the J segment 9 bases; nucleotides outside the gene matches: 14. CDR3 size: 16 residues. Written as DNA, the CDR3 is TGCGCCAGCAGCCAAGATCAGGTGGGAGGGCTTGGACGGCAGTACTTC. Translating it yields CASSQDQVGGLGRQYF.

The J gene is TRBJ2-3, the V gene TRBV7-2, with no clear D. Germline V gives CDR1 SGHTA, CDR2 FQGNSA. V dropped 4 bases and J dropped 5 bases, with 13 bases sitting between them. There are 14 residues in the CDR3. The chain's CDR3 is CASSSISPGDTQYF. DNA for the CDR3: TGTGCCAGCAGCTCAATTTCCCCGGGAGATACGCAGTATTTT.